This section outlines one T cell receptor beta chain sequence together with its context. This entry is derived from a study of cytomegalovirus exposure and HLA in healthy donors. The PCR employed 60 Vbeta primers together with 13 Jbeta primers. The authors' processing: Around 10 million shared chains were among approximately 87 million unique TCR beta chains counted in a later analysis. Some clones are missing from TCRdb's copy, which holds only in-frame ones; the method was immunoSEQ multiplex PCR. Clone size and the V and J calls come from that table; the DNA yielded D and trimming. The sample holds around 78,000 clones, around 81% seen once. The sequence was collected from a male donor in good health and CMV-seronegative. The sample consisted of PBMCs.

The CDR3 DNA reads TGCAGCGTGAGACAGGGGGCGCGCAATGAGCAGTTCTTC. It codes for CSVRQGARNEQFF. The chain joins TRBV29-1 to TRBJ2-1; 10 positions agree with TRBD1. With 6 bases clipped from V and 6 bases from J, the junction kept 5 bases outside the gene matches. Germline V gene lookup returns CDR1 SQVTM and CDR2 ANQGSEA. The CDR3 runs to 13 residues.